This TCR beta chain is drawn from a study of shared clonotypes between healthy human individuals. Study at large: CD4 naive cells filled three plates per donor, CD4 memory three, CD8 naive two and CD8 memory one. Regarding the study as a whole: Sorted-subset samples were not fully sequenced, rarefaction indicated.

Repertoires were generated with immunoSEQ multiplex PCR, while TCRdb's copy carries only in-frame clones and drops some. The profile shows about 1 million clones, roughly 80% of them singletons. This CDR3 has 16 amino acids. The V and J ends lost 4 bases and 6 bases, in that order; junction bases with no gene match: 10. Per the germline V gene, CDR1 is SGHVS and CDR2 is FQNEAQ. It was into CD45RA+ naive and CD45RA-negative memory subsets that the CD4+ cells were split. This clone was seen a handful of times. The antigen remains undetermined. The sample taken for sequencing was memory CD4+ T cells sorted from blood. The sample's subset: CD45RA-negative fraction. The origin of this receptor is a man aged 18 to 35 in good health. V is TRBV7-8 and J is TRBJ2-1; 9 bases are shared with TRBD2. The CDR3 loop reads CASSYGLASLGNEQFF. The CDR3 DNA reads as TGTGCCAGCAGCTACGGACTAGCGAGTTTGGGCAATGAGCAGTTCTTC.